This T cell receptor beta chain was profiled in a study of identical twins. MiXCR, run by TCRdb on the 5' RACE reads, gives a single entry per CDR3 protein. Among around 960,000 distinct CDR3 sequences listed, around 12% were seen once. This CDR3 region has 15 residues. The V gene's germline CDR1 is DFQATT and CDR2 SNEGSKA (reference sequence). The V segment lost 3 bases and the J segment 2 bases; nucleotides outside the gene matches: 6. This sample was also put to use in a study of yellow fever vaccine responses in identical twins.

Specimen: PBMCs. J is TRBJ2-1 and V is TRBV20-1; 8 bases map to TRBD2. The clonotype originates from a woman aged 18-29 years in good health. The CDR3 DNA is TGCAGTGCTAGGGCGGGACTAGTGGCCTACAATGAGCAGTTCTTC. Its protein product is CSARAGLVAYNEQFF.